These 20 T cell receptor beta chains were sequenced from one sample in a study of metastatic and nonmetastatic thyroid tumors. TCRdb re-processed the PCR reads through MiXCR. Altogether about 13,000 clones are present, under 30% being singletons, with the ten largest covering roughly 59%. All patients were untreated before thyroid surgery. Sequencing was carried out using blood. Receptors were obtained from a male donor with papillary thyroid cancer or a benign thyroid nodule (not recorded which). Some clones in this sample may be carry-over from other donors' samples.

The table lists this clone with a few counts. V usage is TRBV10-3 and J usage is TRBJ1-5; D perhaps matches TRBD1 (5 bases). The CDR3 length is 13 residues. Germline CDR1 reads ENHRY; CDR2 reads SYGVKD. V was trimmed by 11 bases and J by 4 bases, leaving 15 bases between them. The CDR3 protein is CAAGGDGNQPQHF. The CDR3 DNA follows: TGTGCCGCCGGGGGGGATGGGAATCAGCCCCAGCATTTT.

This clone is medium-sized. The rearrangement links TRBV6-2 or TRBV6-3 to TRBJ2-7, with 7 nucleotides matching TRBD2. Germline trimming cut 5 bases from V and 6 bases from J; bases unmatched to any gene: 10. CDR1 and CDR2 (germline): MNHEY, SVGEGT. This CDR3 has 14 residues. CDR3 DNA: TGTGCCAGCAGTCAGGAGACGACTAGCTCCGAGCAGTACTTC. Translation gives CASSQETTSSEQYF.

This clone was observed a few times. The V gene is TRBV19, the J gene TRBJ2-5, with a tentative D call TRBD1 (5 bases). Per the germline V gene, CDR1 is LNHDA and CDR2 is SQIVND (reference sequence). CDR3 size: 13 residues. The V end was cut by 1 base, the J end by 3 bases, with 6 bases between. The CDR3 loop reads CASSIVREETQYF. CDR3 DNA sequence: TGTGCCAGTAGTATAGTCAGGGAAGAGACCCAGTACTTC.

This clone was found a few times. The CDR3 reads CAISESGGTGKKETQYF. The CDR3 DNA follows: TGTGCCATCAGTGAGTCAGGGGGTACGGGGAAAAAAGAGACCCAGTACTTC. The chain couples TRBV10-3 to TRBJ2-5; D might be TRBD1 (6 bases). V was shortened by 0 bases and J by 3 bases, with 17 bases between the two germline ends. CDR1 and CDR2 (germline): ENHRY, SYGVKD. The length of the CDR3 is 17 residues.

The V call is TRBV4-1, the J call TRBJ2-1; 9 bases are shared with TRBD2. Germline loops: CDR1 MGHRA, CDR2 YSYEKL. This CDR3 has 14 amino acids. V trimming: 4 bases; J trimming: 8 bases; junction bases outside the gene matches: 6. DNA of the CDR3: TGCGCCAGCAGCCGCCCGGGGACTAGCTATGAGCAGTTCTTC. Encoded protein: CASSRPGTSYEQFF.

This clone is deemed medium-sized. CDR3 nucleotides: TGCAGTGCTAGATTCGCAGATACGCAGTATTTT. It yields the protein CSARFADTQYF. V is TRBV20-1 and J is TRBJ2-3; D call uncertain. Germline lookup yields CDR1 DFQATT and CDR2 SNEGSKA (reference sequence). The ends were cut back, 2 bases at V and 4 bases at J, with 4 bases in the middle. This CDR3 is built from 11 residues.

The chain is built from TRBV20-1 and TRBJ1-2, with a tentative D call TRBD1 (6 bases). The germline gives CDR1 DFQATT, CDR2 SNEGSKA (reference sequence). The CDR3 is 14 residues long. V was trimmed by 2 bases and J by 5 bases, leaving 15 bases between them. The CDR3 coding sequence is TGCAGTGCTAGATTCGCAGGGGACGCATATGGCTACACCTTC. Translated, it gives CSARFAGDAYGYTF.

This clone qualifies as medium-sized (0.01 to 0.1%). The chain employs TRBV19 and TRBJ2-1; possibly TRBD2 for D (5 bases). Germline loops: CDR1 LNHDA, CDR2 SQIVND (reference sequence). Trimming shortened V by 3 bases and J by 3 bases, and 9 bases separated the two germline ends. The CDR3 loop spans 14 amino acids. The CDR3 sequence is CASSILEDYNEQFF. The CDR3 DNA follows: TGTGCCAGTAGTATTTTGGAGGACTACAATGAGCAGTTCTTC.

The rearrangement joins TRBV30 to TRBJ1-1; D unresolved. V was trimmed by 3 bases and J by 0 bases, leaving 8 bases between them. The CDR3 has 13 residues. CDR1 GTSNPN and CDR2 SVGIG come from the germline V gene (reference sequence). The CDR3 bases are TGTGCCTGGAGAGAAGGGATGAACACTGAAGCTTTCTTT. It encodes CAWREGMNTEAFF.

This clone was observed a few times. V and J are TRBV11-1 and TRBJ2-1; D may be TRBD2 (6 bases). V lost 5 bases and J lost 4, with 18 bases in between. The CDR3 runs to 16 residues. CDR1 is SGHAT and CDR2 is FQDESV in the germline V gene (reference sequence). The CDR3 bases are TGTGCCAGCAGCAAAGGCGGTAGCGGAGAGTACAATGAGCAGTTCTTC. Translation gives CASSKGGSGEYNEQFF.

Many counts were recorded for this clone. The chain has TRBV5-6 and TRBJ2-6; D is perhaps TRBD2 (5 bases). This CDR3 has 15 amino acids. In germline, CDR1 is SGHDT, CDR2 YYEEEE. Trimming cost V 0 bases and J 2 bases, with 6 bases left between them. CDR3 nucleotides: TGTGCCAGCAGCTTGGAGGGAGCTGGGGCCAACGTCCTGACTTTC. This translates into CASSLEGAGANVLTF. Filled out from reference TRBV5-6 and TRBJ2-6, the complete variable domain reads DAGVTQSPTHLIKTRGQQVTLRCSPKSGHDTVSWYQQALGQGPQFIFQYYEEEERQRGNFPDRFSGHQFPNYSSELNVNALLLGDSALYLCASSLEGAGANVLTFGAGSRLTVL.

The chain is built from TRBV27 and TRBJ1-5; possibly TRBD1 for D (6 bases). The germline V gene has CDR1 MNHEY and CDR2 SMNVEV (reference sequence). The CDR3 spans 14 residues. Deletions cut 3 bases from V and 6 bases from J, with 12 bases between. CDR3 nucleotides: TGTGCCAGCAGTTTCCTTGGCAGGGGTCAGCCCCAGCATTTT. Its protein is CASSFLGRGQPQHF.

This clone was recorded at least ten times. This rearrangement joins TRBV6-2 or TRBV6-3 to TRBJ2-2, with 8 bases that match TRBD2. Germline values: CDR1 MNHEY, CDR2 SVGEGT. The CDR3 runs 18 residues. The ends lost 6 bases at V and 3 bases at J; junction bases unmatched: 15. For the CDR3, the DNA is TGTGCCAGCAGCCCCCCGGGACTAGGCTGGTTAGACACCGGGGAGCTGTTTTTT. Translation gives CASSPPGLGWLDTGELFF.

This clone was counted at least ten times. The rearrangement links TRBV6-1 to TRBJ1-1; D is unresolved. The CDR3 length is 13 residues. The V end lost 7 bases, the J end lost 5 bases, and 14 bases lay between the germline ends. The V gene's germline CDR1 is MNHNS and CDR2 SASEGT. In DNA, the CDR3 is TGTGCCAGCACCTCTTTGCGGGATACTGAAGCTTTCTTT. Amino acid sequence: CASTSLRDTEAFF.

Many counts were recorded for this clone. V usage is TRBV9 and J usage is TRBJ2-1, with 8 bases matching TRBD2. The CDR3 runs 16 residues. The V and J ends lost 4 bases and 2 bases, in that order; junction bases with no gene match: 8. Germline CDR1 and CDR2: SGDLS and YYNGEE. The CDR3 DNA reads TGTGCCAGCAGCCCCGTAGCGGGGTTACCCTACAATGAGCAGTTCTTC. Translating it yields CASSPVAGLPYNEQFF.

This clone was observed many times. The final CDR3 position lacks the conserved phenylalanine or tryptophan, pointing to a likely read error. V is TRBV5-1 and J is TRBJ2-5; 16 bases agree with TRBD2. This CDR3 region has 16 residues. V gave up 3 bases and J gave up 3 bases; unmatched junction bases: 2. CDR1 is SGHRS and CDR2 is YFSETQ in the germline V gene. The CDR3 here is CASSWGLAGGEETQYL. CDR3 DNA: TGCGCCAGCAGCTGGGGACTAGCGGGGGGGGAAGAGACCCAGTACCTC.

In its sample, this clone is medium-sized (0.01 to 0.1%). The chain couples TRBV12-3 or TRBV12-4 to TRBJ2-5; TRBD2 matches 15 bases. The CDR3 consists of 15 residues. With V trimmed by 7 bases and J by 5 bases, 5 bases remained unmatched. The CDR3 loop is CASTLGLAGGETQYF. The CDR3 region has the DNA TGTGCCAGCACCTTGGGACTAGCGGGAGGTGAGACCCAGTACTTC.

Relative to its sample, this clone is medium-sized. The rearrangement links TRBV6-2 or TRBV6-3 to TRBJ2-3; a weak D match, TRBD2 (6 bases). The CDR3 has 13 residues. Between the trimmed V and J ends, which lost 7 bases and 2 bases, there was a span of 10 bases. Germline V gives CDR1 MNHEY, CDR2 SVGEGT. As DNA, the CDR3 is TGTGCCAGCACCGGGACTGACACAGATACGCAGTATTTT. It specifies CASTGTDTDTQYF.

The rearrangement uses TRBV19 and TRBJ1-2, with a possible D match to TRBD1 (5 bases). The CDR3 covers 14 residues. Trimming pared 4 bases from V and 8 bases from J, leaving 17 bases between. From germline, CDR1 is LNHDA and CDR2 SQIVND (reference sequence). DNA of the CDR3: TGTGCCAGTAGTAAAAGGGACCCTACGAGGGGCTACACCTTC. As protein: CASSKRDPTRGYTF.

This clone has a count of ten or more. The gene calls are TRBV18 and TRBJ2-7; 8 bases agree with TRBD1. CDR1 and CDR2 (germline): KGHSH, LQKENI. J was trimmed by 3 bases and V by 3 bases; bases with no gene match: 10. The CDR3 is 16 amino acids. The CDR3 spells CASSPPTGGQDYEQYF. CDR3 coding DNA: TGTGCCAGCTCACCGCCTACCGGGGGACAGGACTACGAGCAGTACTTC.